The present TCR beta chain was sequenced within a study of T cells in Graves' hyperthyroidism and ophthalmopathy. In its sample, this clonotype was seen many times. The TCR beta CDR3 regions underwent amplification using RNA transcripts as the source. The HTBI primer set drove a first-round RT-PCR of the TCR CDR3. TCRdb reprocessed the multiplex PCR reads via MiXCR and lists one record per CDR3 protein. The data hold over 450,000 distinct CDR3 sequences, with 13% to 15% observed a single time. The V gene's germline CDR1 is SNHLY and CDR2 FYNNEI. The CDR3 length is 14 residues. V lost 6 bases and J lost 9, with 18 bases in between.

This clonotype was obtained from a woman between 18 and 29 years old with Graves' hyperthyroidism. The sequenced material came from blood. The chain employs TRBV2 and TRBJ1-5; tentative D call: TRBD1 (5 bases). In nucleotides, the CDR3 is TGTGCCAGCAGACTACGGGACGCCGGGGTGCCCCAGCATTTT. Translated, it gives CASRLRDAGVPQHF.